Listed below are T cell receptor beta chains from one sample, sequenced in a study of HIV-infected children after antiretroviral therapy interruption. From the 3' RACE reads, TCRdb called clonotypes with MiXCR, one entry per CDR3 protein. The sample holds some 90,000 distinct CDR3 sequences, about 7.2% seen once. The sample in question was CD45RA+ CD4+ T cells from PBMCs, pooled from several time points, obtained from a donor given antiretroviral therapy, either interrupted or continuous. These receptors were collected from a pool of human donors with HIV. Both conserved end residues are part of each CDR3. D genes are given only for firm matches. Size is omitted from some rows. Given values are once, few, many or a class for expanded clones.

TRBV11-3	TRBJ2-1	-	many	CASSLRGTRGNEQFF	TGTGCCAGCAGCTTAAGGGGAACTCGGGGGAATGAGCAGTTCTTC
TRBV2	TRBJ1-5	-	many	CASSEAGAGGHF	TGTGCCAGCAGTGAAGCCGGAGCCGGGGGGCATTTT
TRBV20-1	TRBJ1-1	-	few	CSAGHLNTEAFF	TGCAGTGCCGGACATTTGAACACTGAAGCTTTCTTT
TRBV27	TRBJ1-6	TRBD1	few	CASSGAGQGYNSPLHF	TGTGCCAGCAGTGGGGCTGGACAGGGTTATAATTCACCCCTCCACTTT
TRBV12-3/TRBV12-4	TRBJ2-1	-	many	CASSSAVRVNEQFF	TGTGCCAGCAGTTCCGCGGTACGGGTGAACGAGCAGTTCTTC
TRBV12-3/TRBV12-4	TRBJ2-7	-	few	CASSFAAQYEQYF	TGTGCCAGCAGTTTCGCAGCACAATACGAGCAGTACTTC
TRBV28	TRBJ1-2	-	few	CASSQRQTIFYGYTF	TGTGCCAGCAGTCAACGACAGACGATATTCTATGGCTACACCTTC
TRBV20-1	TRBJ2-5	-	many	CSARNIVETQYF	TGCAGTGCTCGAAACATCGTAGAGACCCAGTACTTC
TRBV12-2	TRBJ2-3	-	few	CASRSTRPLSTDTQYF	TGTGCAAGTCGCAGCACTCGGCCTCTTAGCACAGATACGCAGTATTTT
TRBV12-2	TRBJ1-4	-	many	CASRPTGSGEKLFF	TGTGCAAGTCGCCCGACAGGGTCTGGTGAAAAACTGTTTTTT
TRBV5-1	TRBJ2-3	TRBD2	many	CASSLSRGGRADTQYF	TGCGCCAGCAGCTTGTCGCGGGGGGGCCGGGCAGATACGCAGTATTTT
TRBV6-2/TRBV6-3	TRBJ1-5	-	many	CASSYLGSNQPQHF	TGTGCCAGCAGTTATTTGGGGAGCAATCAGCCCCAGCATTTT
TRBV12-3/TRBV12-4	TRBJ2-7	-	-	CASSLGATEQYF	TGTGCCAGCAGTTTGGGGGCTACTGAGCAGTACTTC
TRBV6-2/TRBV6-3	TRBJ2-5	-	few	CASSYAGWQTQYF	TGTGCCAGCAGTTACGCCGGCTGGCAGACCCAGTACTTC
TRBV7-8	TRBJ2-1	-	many	CASSLVPVNEQFF	TGTGCCAGCAGCTTAGTCCCGGTTAATGAGCAGTTCTTC
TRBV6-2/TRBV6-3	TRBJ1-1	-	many	CASSYSVQTEAFF	TGTGCCAGCAGTTACTCGGTTCAGACTGAAGCTTTCTTT
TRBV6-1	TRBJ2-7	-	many	CASSPVGSSYEQYF	TGTGCCAGCAGCCCCGTCGGGAGTTCCTACGAGCAGTACTTC
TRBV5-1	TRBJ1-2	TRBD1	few	CASSSKGQGGYGYTF	TGCGCCAGCAGCTCGAAGGGACAGGGAGGATATGGCTACACCTTC
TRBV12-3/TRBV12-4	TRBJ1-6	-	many	CASTLRTGTHSPLHF	TGTGCCAGCACCCTACGAACAGGGACCCATTCACCCCTCCACTTT
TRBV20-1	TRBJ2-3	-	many	CSARVAGRTDTQYF	TGCAGTGCTAGAGTTGCTGGGCGCACAGATACGCAGTATTTT
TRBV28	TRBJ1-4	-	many	CASSLRYRTNEKLFF	TGTGCCAGCAGTTTAAGGTACAGAACTAATGAAAAACTGTTTTTT
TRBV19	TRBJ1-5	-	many	CASIGEAADNQPQHF	TGTGCCAGTATAGGGGAGGCAGCGGATAATCAGCCCCAGCATTTT
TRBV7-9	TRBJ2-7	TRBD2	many	CASSLGEGSNEQYF	TGTGCCAGCAGCTTGGGGGAGGGGAGTAACGAGCAGTACTTC
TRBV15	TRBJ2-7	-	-	CATSRGNYEQYF	TGTGCCACCAGCAGGGGAAACTACGAGCAGTACTTC
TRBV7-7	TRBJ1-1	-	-	CASTQGLETEAFF	TGTGCCAGCACCCAGGGGTTAGAGACTGAAGCTTTCTTT
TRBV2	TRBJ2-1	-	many	CASSEDRHNEQFF	TGTGCCAGCAGTGAAGACAGACACAATGAGCAGTTCTTC
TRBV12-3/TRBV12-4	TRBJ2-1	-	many	CASSPRHAGYNEQFF	TGTGCCAGCAGTCCCCGACATGCGGGGTACAATGAGCAGTTCTTC
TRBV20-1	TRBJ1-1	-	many	CSAYRGEAFF	TGCAGTGCCTACCGGGGCGAAGCTTTCTTT
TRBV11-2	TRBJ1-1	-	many	CASSPGLSPGEGAFF	TGTGCCAGCAGCCCCGGTTTAAGTCCTGGCGAGGGAGCTTTCTTT
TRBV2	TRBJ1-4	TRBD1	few	CASRLTGVVEKLFF	TGTGCCAGCAGGCTTACAGGGGTGGTGGAAAAACTGTTTTTT
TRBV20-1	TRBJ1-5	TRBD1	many	CSAHRGTGVLSNQPQHF	TGCAGTGCACACCGAGGGACAGGGGTCTTGAGCAATCAGCCCCAGCATTTT
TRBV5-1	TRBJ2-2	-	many	CASSFREPGELFF	TGCGCCAGCAGCTTTAGGGAGCCCGGGGAGCTGTTTTTT
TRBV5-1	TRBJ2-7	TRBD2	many	CASSLELAGSSYEQYF	TGCGCCAGCAGCTTGGAACTAGCGGGGTCGTCCTACGAGCAGTACTTC
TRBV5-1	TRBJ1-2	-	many	CASSPKGSDGYTF	TGCGCCAGCAGCCCAAAAGGAAGTGATGGCTACACCTTC
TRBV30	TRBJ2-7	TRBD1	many	CAWSGRDREYEQYF	TGTGCCTGGAGTGGCCGGGACAGGGAATACGAGCAGTACTTC
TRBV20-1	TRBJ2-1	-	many	CSARDASRSEQFF	TGCAGTGCTAGAGATGCTAGCCGGAGTGAGCAGTTCTTC
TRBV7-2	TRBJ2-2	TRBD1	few	CASSARTGNTGELFF	TGTGCCAGCAGCGCTCGGACAGGGAACACCGGGGAGCTGTTTTTT
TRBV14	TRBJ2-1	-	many	CASSQLKNEQFF	TGTGCCAGCAGCCAACTCAAAAATGAGCAGTTCTTC
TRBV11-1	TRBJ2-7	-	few	CASSLAAVDSYEQYF	TGTGCCAGCAGCTTAGCAGCCGTCGACTCCTACGAGCAGTACTTC
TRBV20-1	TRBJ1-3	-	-	CSAGVGASGNTIYF	TGCAGTGCTGGGGTGGGGGCTTCTGGAAACACCATATATTTT
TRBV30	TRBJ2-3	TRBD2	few	CAWSALAGATDTQYF	TGTGCCTGGAGCGCACTAGCGGGAGCGACAGATACGCAGTATTTT